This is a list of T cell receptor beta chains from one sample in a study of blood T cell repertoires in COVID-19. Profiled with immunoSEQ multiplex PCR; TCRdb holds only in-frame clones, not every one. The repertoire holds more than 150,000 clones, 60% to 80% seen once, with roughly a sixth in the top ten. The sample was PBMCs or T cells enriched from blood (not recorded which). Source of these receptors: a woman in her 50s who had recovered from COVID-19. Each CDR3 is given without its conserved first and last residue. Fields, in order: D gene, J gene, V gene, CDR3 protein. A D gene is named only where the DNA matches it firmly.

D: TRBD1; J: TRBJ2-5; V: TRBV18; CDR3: ASQGTVGRETQY
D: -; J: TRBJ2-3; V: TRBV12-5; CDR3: ASGRATAGDTQY
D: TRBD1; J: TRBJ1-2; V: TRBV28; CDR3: ASRFPQGAEDYGYT
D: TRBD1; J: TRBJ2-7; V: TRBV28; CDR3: ASSSPTGIPYEQY
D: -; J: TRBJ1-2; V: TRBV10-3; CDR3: AISEDSDYGYT
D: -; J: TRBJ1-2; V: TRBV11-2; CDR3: ASSLEGSGYGYT
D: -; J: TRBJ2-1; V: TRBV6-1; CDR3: ASSEAFLSYNEQF
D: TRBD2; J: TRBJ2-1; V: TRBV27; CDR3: ASSAWGSGSYNEQF
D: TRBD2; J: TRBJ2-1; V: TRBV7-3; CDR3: ASSPGLATSEQF
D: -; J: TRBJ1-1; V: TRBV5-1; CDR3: ASSIDRGDTEAF
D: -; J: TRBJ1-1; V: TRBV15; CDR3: ATSRGHRNTEAF
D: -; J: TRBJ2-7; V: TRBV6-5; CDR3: ASSYSRGFGEQY
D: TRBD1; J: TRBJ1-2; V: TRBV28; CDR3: ASSSPGQDYGYT
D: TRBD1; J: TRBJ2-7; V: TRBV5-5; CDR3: ASSLGDSLSYEQY
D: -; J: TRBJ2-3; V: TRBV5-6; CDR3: ASSFQDTQY